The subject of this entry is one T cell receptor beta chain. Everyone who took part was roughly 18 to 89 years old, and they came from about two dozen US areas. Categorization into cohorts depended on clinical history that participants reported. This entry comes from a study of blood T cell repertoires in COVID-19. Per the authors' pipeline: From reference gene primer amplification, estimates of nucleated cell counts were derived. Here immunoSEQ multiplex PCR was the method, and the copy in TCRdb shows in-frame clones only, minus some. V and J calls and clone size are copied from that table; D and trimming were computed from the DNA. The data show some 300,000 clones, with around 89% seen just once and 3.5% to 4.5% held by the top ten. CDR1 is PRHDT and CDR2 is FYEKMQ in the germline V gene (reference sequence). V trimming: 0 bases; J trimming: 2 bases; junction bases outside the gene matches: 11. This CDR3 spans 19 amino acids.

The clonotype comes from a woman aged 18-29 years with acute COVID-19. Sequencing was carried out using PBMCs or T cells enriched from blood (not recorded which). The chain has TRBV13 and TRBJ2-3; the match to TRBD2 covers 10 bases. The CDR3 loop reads CASSLGSRTSGRYTDTQYF. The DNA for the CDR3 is TGTGCCAGCAGCTTAGGGTCAAGGACTAGCGGCAGATACACAGATACGCAGTATTTT.